This T cell receptor beta chain was obtained from a study of cytomegalovirus exposure and HLA in healthy donors. Study-wide background: The use of the same platform for the roughly 110 validation repertoires and the approximately 690 first-cohort repertoires was reported by a later analysis. Study-wide points: The classifier reportedly diagnosed cytomegalovirus status with high sensitivity and specificity. The study flagged some 180 TCR beta chains as cytomegalovirus-associated. Within the 130 or so validation repertoires, first-cohort TCR clusters tended to co-occur, according to a later analysis.

The data were produced by immunoSEQ multiplex PCR, yet TCRdb's version contains in-frame clones alone and is incomplete. There are approximately 170,000 clones in the sample; roughly 83% occur only once, and roughly 10% lies in the top ten. The germline V and J ends were trimmed by 3 bases and 6 bases, with 12 bases remaining between them. Per germline, CDR1 LNHNV and CDR2 YYDKDF (reference sequence). The CDR3 runs 13 residues. Comment on this clone: Its target is unknown.

This chain connects TRBV15 to TRBJ2-7; TRBD2 might be the D (6 bases). The TCR sequence derives from a man aged 25-40 years in good health and CMV-seropositive. Sequencing was carried out using PBMCs. The CDR3 sequence: CATSRAGRTEQYF. CDR3 coding DNA: TGTGCCACCAGCAGGGCGGGGAGGACCGAGCAGTACTTC.